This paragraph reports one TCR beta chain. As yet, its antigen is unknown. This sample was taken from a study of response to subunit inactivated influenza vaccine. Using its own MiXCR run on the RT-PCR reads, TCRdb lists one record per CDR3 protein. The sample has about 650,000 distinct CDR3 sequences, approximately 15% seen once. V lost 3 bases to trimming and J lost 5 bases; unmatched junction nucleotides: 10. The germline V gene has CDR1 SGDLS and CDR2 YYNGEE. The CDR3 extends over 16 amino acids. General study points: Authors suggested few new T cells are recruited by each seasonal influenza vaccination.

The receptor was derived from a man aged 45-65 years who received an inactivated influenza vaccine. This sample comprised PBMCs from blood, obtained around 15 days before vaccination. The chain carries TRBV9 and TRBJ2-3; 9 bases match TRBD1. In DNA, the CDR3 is TGTGCCAGCAGCGCGATAACAGGGGGCGGGGGAGATACGCAGTATTTT. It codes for CASSAITGGGGDTQYF. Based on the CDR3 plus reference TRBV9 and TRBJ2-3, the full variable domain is DSGVTQTPKHLITATGQRVTLRCSPRSGDLSVYWYQQSLDQGLQFLIQYYNGEERAKGNILERFSAQQFPDLHSELNLSSLELGDSALYFCASSAITGGGGDTQYFGPGTRLTVL.